A selection of T cell receptor beta chains follows, all from one sample in a study of T cells after yellow fever vaccination. One entry per CDR3 protein, called by TCRdb with MiXCR from the 5' RACE reads. The sample carries roughly 120,000 distinct CDR3 sequences, around 8% recorded once. Sequences were derived from CD8+ T cells sorted from PBMCs, sampled 45 days after the yellow fever booster vaccination. Receptor source: a man aged 30-40 years who received the YFV17D yellow fever vaccine. CDR3s include the opening cysteine and the closing phenylalanine or tryptophan. A D gene is named only where the DNA matches it firmly. Clone size is not always given. Where it is, it says once, few, many or a class for expanded clones.

cdr3_aa: CSARGFRAYEQYF; cdr3_nt: TGCAGTGCTCGGGGGTTTCGGGCCTACGAGCAGTACTTC; d_call: -; clone_size: many; j_call: TRBJ2-7; v_call: TRBV20-1
cdr3_aa: CASSYMGTGELFF; cdr3_nt: TGTGCCAGCAGTTACATGGGGACCGGGGAGCTGTTTTTT; d_call: -; clone_size: many; j_call: TRBJ2-2; v_call: TRBV6-5
cdr3_aa: CASSPDRGTEAFF; cdr3_nt: TGTGCCAGCAGTCCAGACAGGGGCACTGAAGCTTTCTTT; d_call: TRBD1; clone_size: many; j_call: TRBJ1-1; v_call: TRBV27
cdr3_aa: CATSVGMNTEAFF; cdr3_nt: TGTGCCACCAGCGTTGGGATGAACACTGAAGCTTTCTTT; d_call: -; clone_size: -; j_call: TRBJ1-1; v_call: TRBV9
cdr3_aa: CASSLEGTPAAGELFF; cdr3_nt: TGTGCCAGCAGCTTGGAAGGGACCCCGGCGGCCGGGGAGCTGTTTTTT; d_call: -; clone_size: -; j_call: TRBJ2-2; v_call: TRBV5-5
cdr3_aa: CASSLSGTDYNEQFF; cdr3_nt: TGTGCCAGCAGCTTATCGGGGACAGACTACAATGAGCAGTTCTTC; d_call: TRBD1; clone_size: many; j_call: TRBJ2-1; v_call: TRBV7-9
cdr3_aa: CRIGTGHGYTF; cdr3_nt: TGCAGAATAGGGACGGGGCATGGCTACACCTTC; d_call: -; clone_size: -; j_call: TRBJ1-2; v_call: TRBV20-1
cdr3_aa: CASSSSPSTSGSVTGELFF; cdr3_nt: TGTGCCAGCAGCTCGTCCCCAAGCACTAGCGGGAGTGTAACCGGGGAGCTGTTTTTT; d_call: TRBD2; clone_size: many; j_call: TRBJ2-2; v_call: TRBV7-6
cdr3_aa: CATSARDMGYNEQFF; cdr3_nt: TGTGCCACCAGCGCGCGGGACATGGGTTACAATGAGCAGTTCTTC; d_call: -; clone_size: many; j_call: TRBJ2-1; v_call: TRBV15
cdr3_aa: CASTKKGASGSALYEQYF; cdr3_nt: TGCGCCAGCACAAAAAAGGGGGCTAGCGGGAGTGCCCTCTACGAGCAGTACTTC; d_call: TRBD2; clone_size: -; j_call: TRBJ2-7; v_call: TRBV5-1
cdr3_aa: CASSFTPGLAGSNTQYF; cdr3_nt: TGTGCCAGCAGTTTCACCCCGGGACTAGCGGGTTCCAATACGCAGTATTTT; d_call: TRBD2; clone_size: many; j_call: TRBJ2-3; v_call: TRBV12-3/TRBV12-4
cdr3_aa: CASSRTVPGPQHF; cdr3_nt: TGTGCCAGCAGCCGGACGGTCCCAGGGCCCCAGCATTTT; d_call: -; clone_size: many; j_call: TRBJ1-5; v_call: TRBV12-3/TRBV12-4
cdr3_aa: CSARVPSWNTQYF; cdr3_nt: TGCAGTGCTAGAGTCCCTAGCTGGAATACGCAGTATTTT; d_call: -; clone_size: few; j_call: TRBJ2-3; v_call: TRBV20-1
cdr3_aa: CASSLAGPYDEQFF; cdr3_nt: TGCGCCAGCAGCTTGGCGGGGCCATACGATGAGCAGTTCTTC; d_call: -; clone_size: many; j_call: TRBJ2-1; v_call: TRBV5-1
cdr3_aa: CASRPYEGNTDTQYF; cdr3_nt: TGCGCCAGCAGACCTTACGAGGGGAACACAGATACGCAGTATTTT; d_call: -; clone_size: few; j_call: TRBJ2-3; v_call: TRBV5-1
cdr3_aa: CASSQDPSDGGEQYF; cdr3_nt: TGCGCCAGCAGCCAAGATCCTAGCGACGGTGGAGAGCAGTACTTC; d_call: -; clone_size: -; j_call: TRBJ2-7; v_call: TRBV4-3
cdr3_aa: CASRASGRNTGELFF; cdr3_nt: TGCGCCAGCAGAGCTAGCGGGAGGAACACCGGGGAGCTGTTTTTT; d_call: TRBD2; clone_size: many; j_call: TRBJ2-2; v_call: TRBV5-1
cdr3_aa: CATSRDLSVEQYF; cdr3_nt: TGTGCCACCAGCAGAGATCTGAGTGTCGAGCAGTACTTC; d_call: -; clone_size: few; j_call: TRBJ2-7; v_call: TRBV15
cdr3_aa: CAIRVEGGETQYF; cdr3_nt: TGTGCCATCAGGGTGGAAGGCGGGGAGACCCAGTACTTC; d_call: -; clone_size: many; j_call: TRBJ2-5; v_call: TRBV10-3
cdr3_aa: CASSLVGLEREQYF; cdr3_nt: TGCGCCAGCAGCTTGGTTGGGTTAGAGAGAGAGCAGTACTTC; d_call: -; clone_size: once; j_call: TRBJ2-7; v_call: TRBV5-1
cdr3_aa: CASGYGTDGNTIYF; cdr3_nt: TGTGCTAGTGGTTATGGGACAGACGGAAACACCATATATTTT; d_call: TRBD1; clone_size: -; j_call: TRBJ1-3; v_call: TRBV12-5
cdr3_aa: CAWSVGSGNEQYF; cdr3_nt: TGTGCCTGGAGTGTGGGTAGCGGAAACGAGCAGTACTTC; d_call: -; clone_size: many; j_call: TRBJ2-7; v_call: TRBV30
cdr3_aa: CASSPAGGPHEQYF; cdr3_nt: TGTGCCAGCAGCCCTGCGGGGGGGCCCCACGAGCAGTACTTC; d_call: TRBD2; clone_size: few; j_call: TRBJ2-7; v_call: TRBV14
cdr3_aa: CASKAGHTSTDTQYF; cdr3_nt: TGTGCCAGCAAAGCGGGACACACAAGCACAGATACGCAGTATTTT; d_call: -; clone_size: -; j_call: TRBJ2-3; v_call: TRBV28
cdr3_aa: CASSSRQNSYEQYF; cdr3_nt: TGTGCCAGCAGCTCCCGACAAAACTCCTACGAGCAGTACTTC; d_call: -; clone_size: many; j_call: TRBJ2-7; v_call: TRBV7-8
cdr3_aa: CASSFDVAYEQYF; cdr3_nt: TGTGCCAGCAGCTTTGACGTAGCCTACGAGCAGTACTTC; d_call: -; clone_size: many; j_call: TRBJ2-7; v_call: TRBV7-2
cdr3_aa: CASSPEADLSYNEQFF; cdr3_nt: TGTGCCAGCAGCCCTGAGGCGGACCTCTCCTACAATGAGCAGTTCTTC; d_call: -; clone_size: many; j_call: TRBJ2-1; v_call: TRBV7-9
cdr3_aa: CASSYSYSTDTQYF; cdr3_nt: TGTGCCAGCAGTTACTCTTACAGCACAGATACGCAGTATTTT; d_call: -; clone_size: many; j_call: TRBJ2-3; v_call: TRBV6-2/TRBV6-3
cdr3_aa: CASSLGLAASYNEQFF; cdr3_nt: TGCGCCAGCAGCTTGGGACTAGCGGCCTCCTACAATGAGCAGTTCTTC; d_call: TRBD2; clone_size: many; j_call: TRBJ2-1; v_call: TRBV5-1
cdr3_aa: CSARATGTSGRAVGNIQYF; cdr3_nt: TGCAGTGCTAGAGCTACTGGGACTAGCGGGAGGGCGGTGGGAAACATTCAGTACTTC; d_call: TRBD2; clone_size: many; j_call: TRBJ2-4; v_call: TRBV20-1
cdr3_aa: CASREGQLEAFF; cdr3_nt: TGCGCCAGCAGAGAGGGACAGCTTGAAGCTTTCTTT; d_call: TRBD1; clone_size: many; j_call: TRBJ1-1; v_call: TRBV5-1
cdr3_aa: CASSQEQVGYNEQFF; cdr3_nt: TGCGCCAGCAGCCAAGAACAGGTAGGCTACAATGAGCAGTTCTTC; d_call: -; clone_size: -; j_call: TRBJ2-1; v_call: TRBV4-3
cdr3_aa: CASSRGISGSRGSYNEQFF; cdr3_nt: TGTGCCAGCAGCCGGGGGATTAGCGGGTCCCGAGGCTCCTACAATGAGCAGTTCTTC; d_call: TRBD2; clone_size: many; j_call: TRBJ2-1; v_call: TRBV7-8